The present T cell receptor beta chain was sequenced within a study of siplizumab effects on memory and regulatory T cells. The CDR3 contains 12 residues. V lost 7 bases, J lost 9 bases, and 15 bases lay in between. The V gene's germline CDR1 is SNHLY and CDR2 FYNNEI. TCR templates numbering about 10^5 were assayed per sample. Generated by immunoSEQ multiplex PCR, the TCRdb table keeps only in-frame clones and is missing some. The repertoire includes some 70,000 clones, 80% to 90% of them detected once, and around 1.8% sits in the top ten. For this clone: Antigen specificity is unknown.

General study results and limits: Memory cells seemed less diverse than naive T cells, which also seemed major contributors to the alloresponse. On average, about 69% of mappable alloreactive CD4+ clones were Treg-derived under siplizumab, against about 30% in controls. Assignment of a naive or memory phenotype failed for roughly 75-95% of the proliferating CD4+ or CD8+ clones.

Input material: Tregs sorted from blood. This TCR came from a human donor in good health. The rearrangement links TRBV2 to TRBJ2-5; tentatively, D is TRBD1 or TRBD2 (5 bases each). This CDR3 reads CASTWGSGSQYF. The CDR3 DNA sequence: TGTGCCAGCACATGGGGGTCGGGATCCCAGTACTTC. Looking up the rest from reference TRBV2 and TRBJ2-5 gives the full variable domain: EPEVTQTPSHQVTQMGQEVILRCVPISNHLYFYWYRQILGQKVEFLVSFYNNEISEKSEIFDDQFSVERPDGSNFTLKIRSTKLEDSAMYFCASTWGSGSQYFGPGTRLLVL.